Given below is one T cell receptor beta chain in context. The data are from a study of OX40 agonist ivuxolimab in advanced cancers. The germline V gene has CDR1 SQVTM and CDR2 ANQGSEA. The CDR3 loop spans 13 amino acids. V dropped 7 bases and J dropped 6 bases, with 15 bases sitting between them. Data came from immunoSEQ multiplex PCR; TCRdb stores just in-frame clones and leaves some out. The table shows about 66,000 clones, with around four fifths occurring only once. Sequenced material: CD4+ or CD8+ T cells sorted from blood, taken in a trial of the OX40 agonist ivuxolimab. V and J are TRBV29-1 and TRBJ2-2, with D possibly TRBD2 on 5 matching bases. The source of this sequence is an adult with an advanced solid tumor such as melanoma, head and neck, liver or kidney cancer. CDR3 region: CSARALGPGELFF. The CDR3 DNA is TGCAGCGCGAGGGCACTAGGACCCGGGGAGCTGTTTTTT.